What follows describes a single TCR beta chain. Measured with immunoSEQ multiplex PCR; TCRdb has only the in-frame clones, and not every one. The table lists some 190,000 clones, 91% of them singletons. The sample belongs to a study of control samples from healthy donors and cancer patients. V was clipped by 5 bases and J by 4 bases; unmatched bases: 8. CDR3 length equals 15 residues. Germline values: CDR1 SGHTA, CDR2 FQGNSA. The rearrangement joins TRBV7-2 to TRBJ2-3; 8 bases are a match to TRBD2. Sequenced input: blood. This clonotype was obtained from a young man in good health. CDR3 nucleotide sequence: TGTGCCAGCAGCCTCCTCGGGGGGGTTTCAGATACGCAGTATTTT. Protein product: CASSLLGGVSDTQYF.